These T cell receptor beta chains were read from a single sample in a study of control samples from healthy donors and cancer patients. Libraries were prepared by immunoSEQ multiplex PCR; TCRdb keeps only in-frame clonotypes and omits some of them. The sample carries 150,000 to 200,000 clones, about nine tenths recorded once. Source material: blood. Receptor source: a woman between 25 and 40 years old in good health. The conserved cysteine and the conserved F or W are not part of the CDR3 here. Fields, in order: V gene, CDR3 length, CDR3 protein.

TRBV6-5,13,ASSYASGGGGELF
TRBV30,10,AWSGRSYGYT
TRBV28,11,ASSPRTGYGYT
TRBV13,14,ASSPYGTGGGYGYT
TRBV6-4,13,ASSDEAGGTDTQY
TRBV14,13,ASSQDRGSSYEQY
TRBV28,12,ASTTGSSGNTIY
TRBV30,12,AWSVGGSNQPQH
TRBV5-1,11,ASSLGGVGELF
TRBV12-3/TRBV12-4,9,ASGTEETQY
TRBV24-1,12,ATSDPGRNYGYT
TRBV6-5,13,ASSYSTGLGNTIY
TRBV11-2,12,ASSGDRTNYGYT
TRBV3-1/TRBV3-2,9,ASSQVGEQY
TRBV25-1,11,ASSDTGVKTQY
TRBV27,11,ASSLFRGETQY
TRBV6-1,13,ASSEPGSGANVLT
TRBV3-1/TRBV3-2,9,ASQGAGKLF
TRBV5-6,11,ASSLLGYTEAF
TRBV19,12,ASSIETGGYEQY
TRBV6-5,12,ASTPGQLNYGYT
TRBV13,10,ASSNRGYEQY